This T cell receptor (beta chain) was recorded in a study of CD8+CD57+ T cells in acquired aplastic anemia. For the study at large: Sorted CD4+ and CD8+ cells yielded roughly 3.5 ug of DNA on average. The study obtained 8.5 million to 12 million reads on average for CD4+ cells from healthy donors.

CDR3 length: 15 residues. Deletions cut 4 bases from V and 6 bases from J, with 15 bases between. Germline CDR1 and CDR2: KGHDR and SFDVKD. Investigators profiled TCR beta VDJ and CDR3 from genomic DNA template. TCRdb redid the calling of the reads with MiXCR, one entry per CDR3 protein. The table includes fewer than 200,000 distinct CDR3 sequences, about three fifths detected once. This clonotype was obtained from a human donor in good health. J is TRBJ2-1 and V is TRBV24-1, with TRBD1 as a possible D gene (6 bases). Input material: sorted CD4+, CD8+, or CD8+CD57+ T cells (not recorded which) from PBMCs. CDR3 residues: CATSDLGRGSNEQFF. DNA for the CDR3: TGTGCCACCAGTGACCTGGGCAGGGGTAGCAATGAGCAGTTCTTC.